The 3 T cell receptor beta chains presented below share a single source sample, sequenced in a study of shared clonotypes between healthy human individuals. Clones were sequenced by immunoSEQ multiplex PCR, and TCRdb holds only the in-frame ones, with some missing. The repertoire holds roughly 2.4 million clones, with almost 96% as singletons. Source material: naive CD4+ T cells sorted from blood. As for subset: CD45RA+ positively selected. The receptors shown here come from a man aged 18 to 35 in good health.

This chain links TRBV18 with TRBJ2-5; D might be TRBD1 or TRBD2, each matching 5 bases. The CDR3 is 14 residues long. Trimming left V 5 bases short and J 2 bases short, with 12 bases between. CDR1 and CDR2 from the germline V gene are KGHSH and LQKENI. The CDR3 here is CASSAGTGQETQYF. The CDR3 DNA follows: TGTGCCAGCTCAGCCGGGACGGGACAAGAGACCCAGTACTTC.

The chain joins TRBV7-2 to TRBJ2-1, with D uncertain. The CDR3 has 18 amino acids. Trimming removed 5 bases at V and 2 bases at J, with 22 bases between. Looked up from germline, CDR1 is SGHTA and CDR2 is FQGNSA. For the CDR3, the DNA is TGTGCCAGCAGCCTAGATCCGCCCCTGGGGTCACCCTACAATGAGCAGTTCTTC. Its translation is CASSLDPPLGSPYNEQFF.

This clone was observed a single time. The chain carries TRBV6-5 and TRBJ2-7; D is perhaps TRBD1 (5 bases). Germline values: CDR1 MNHEY, CDR2 SVGAGI. Trimming took off 2 bases at V and 4 bases at J, with 12 bases between the two ends. The CDR3 loop spans 14 amino acids. The CDR3 sequence is CASSYSRARYEQYF. Written as DNA, the CDR3 is TGTGCCAGCAGTTACAGCAGGGCCCGATACGAGCAGTACTTC.